This TCR beta chain was recorded in a study of T cell clonality in common variable immunodeficiency. A note on this clone: Its specificity is not known. The sequence runs out 3 residues before the end of the CDR3; the remainder is reconstructed from the germline J gene.

CVID and control samples used equivalent genomic DNA input. Some clones are missing from TCRdb's copy, which holds only in-frame ones; the method was immunoSEQ multiplex PCR. This sample has about 34,000 clones, each found more than once. Per germline, CDR1 SGHRS and CDR2 YFSETQ. The CDR3 has 16 amino acids. With 4 bases clipped from V and 0 bases from J, the junction kept 4 bases outside the gene matches. Study conclusions and caveats: CVID subjects had higher TCRbeta clonality than healthy controls, most marked in about a third. Common variable immunodeficiency TCR beta sequences reportedly had fewer deletions and N-nucleotide insertions.

CVID meant reduced serum IgG, IgA and/or IgM plus specific antibody deficiency. For at least one year, all CVID subjects received replacement immunoglobulin. Sample: peripheral blood mononuclear cells. The TCR was taken from a human donor with common variable immunodeficiency. The rearrangement links TRBV5-1 to TRBJ1-3; 10 bases line up with TRBD1. Incomplete CDR3 DNA: TGCGCCAGCAGCGGCGGGACAGGGGTCTCTGGAAACACC. It translates to CASSGGTGVSGNT. The CDR3 as a whole reads CASSGGTGVSGNTIYF. The full variable domain, its missing parts supplied by reference TRBV5-1 and TRBJ1-3, is KAGVTQTPRYLIKTRGQQVTLSCSPISGHRSVSWYQQTPGQGLQFLFEYFSETQRNKGNFPGRFSGRQFSNSRSEMNVSTLELGDSALYLCASSGGTGVSGNTIYFGEGSWLTVV.